These T cell receptor beta chains were read from a single sample in a study of shared clonotypes between healthy human individuals. Measured with immunoSEQ multiplex PCR; TCRdb has only the in-frame clones, and not every one. The profile covers approximately 2.5 million clones, with 80% to 95% appearing a single time and approximately 0.37% taken by the ten largest. Specimen: naive CD4+ T cells from PBMCs. All receptors derive from a man between 18 and 35 years old in good health. Some clones in this sample may be carry-over from other donors' samples. Each CDR3 is given with its conserved first and last residue. A D gene is named only where the DNA matches it firmly. Size tells how often a clone was seen (once, few, many) or the class of an expanded clone, and some rows leave it out.

len: 13; abundance: NA; v_gene: TRBV7-2; d_gene: NA; j_gene: TRBJ1-6; CDR3aa: CASSSSGNSPLHF; CDR3nt: TGTGCCAGCAGCTCCTCGGGGAATTCACCCCTCCACTTT
len: 13; abundance: NA; v_gene: TRBV2; d_gene: NA; j_gene: TRBJ2-7; CDR3aa: CASSWGPHDEQYF; CDR3nt: TGTGCCAGCAGTTGGGGACCACACGACGAGCAGTACTTC
len: 14; abundance: NA; v_gene: TRBV28; d_gene: NA; j_gene: TRBJ2-4; CDR3aa: CASSLILAGNIQYF; CDR3nt: TGTGCCAGCAGTTTAATACTAGCCGGAAACATTCAGTACTTC
len: 13; abundance: NA; v_gene: TRBV28; d_gene: TRBD1; j_gene: TRBJ1-2; CDR3aa: CASTMGQNYGYTF; CDR3nt: TGTGCCAGCACCATGGGACAGAACTATGGCTACACCTTC
len: 14; abundance: once; v_gene: TRBV7-2; d_gene: NA; j_gene: TRBJ1-5; CDR3aa: CASSLDGSNQPQHF; CDR3nt: TGTGCCAGCAGCTTGGACGGTAGCAATCAGCCCCAGCATTTT
len: 15; abundance: NA; v_gene: TRBV28; d_gene: NA; j_gene: TRBJ2-7; CDR3aa: CASSFLTGSSYEQYF; CDR3nt: TGTGCCAGCAGTTTCCTTACGGGTTCCTCCTACGAGCAGTACTTC
len: 15; abundance: NA; v_gene: TRBV18; d_gene: NA; j_gene: TRBJ1-4; CDR3aa: CASSTAGRANEKLFF; CDR3nt: TGTGCCAGCTCAACCGCGGGGAGAGCTAATGAAAAACTGTTTTTT
len: 16; abundance: NA; v_gene: TRBV5-1; d_gene: NA; j_gene: TRBJ2-3; CDR3aa: CASSLFERITTDTQYF; CDR3nt: TGCGCCAGCAGCTTGTTCGAGCGGATAACCACAGATACGCAGTATTTT
len: 15; abundance: NA; v_gene: TRBV7-8; d_gene: NA; j_gene: TRBJ1-6; CDR3aa: CASSLAPTDNSPLHF; CDR3nt: TGTGCCAGCAGCTTAGCCCCGACAGATAATTCACCCCTCCACTTT
len: 17; abundance: NA; v_gene: TRBV18; d_gene: TRBD2; j_gene: TRBJ2-3; CDR3aa: CASSPRAVAGVLDTQYF; CDR3nt: TGTGCCAGCTCCCCACGGGCCGTAGCGGGGGTTCTGGATACGCAGTATTTT
len: 12; abundance: NA; v_gene: TRBV28; d_gene: NA; j_gene: TRBJ2-7; CDR3aa: CASSLASYEQYF; CDR3nt: TGTGCCAGCAGTTTGGCCTCTTACGAGCAGTACTTC
len: 18; abundance: NA; v_gene: TRBV5-6; d_gene: NA; j_gene: TRBJ2-7; CDR3aa: CASSLVTSDRLRRYEQYF; CDR3nt: TGTGCCAGCAGCTTGGTAACCAGCGATAGACTCCGCCGCTACGAGCAGTACTTC
len: 14; abundance: NA; v_gene: TRBV6-1; d_gene: NA; j_gene: TRBJ2-7; CDR3aa: CASSPLAVYAEQYF; CDR3nt: TGTGCCAGCAGCCCCCTTGCAGTATATGCCGAGCAGTACTTC
len: 15; abundance: NA; v_gene: TRBV5-4; d_gene: NA; j_gene: TRBJ2-5; CDR3aa: CASSVPGTDSETQYF; CDR3nt: TGTGCCAGCAGCGTCCCCGGGACTGACTCCGAGACCCAGTACTTC
len: 15; abundance: NA; v_gene: TRBV2; d_gene: NA; j_gene: TRBJ2-3; CDR3aa: CASSGTVSAADTQYF; CDR3nt: TGTGCCAGCAGTGGGACAGTCTCCGCGGCAGATACGCAGTATTTT
len: 15; abundance: NA; v_gene: TRBV5-1; d_gene: NA; j_gene: TRBJ2-7; CDR3aa: CASSLFRGATYEQYF; CDR3nt: TGCGCCAGCAGCTTGTTTCGAGGGGCCACCTACGAGCAGTACTTC
len: 15; abundance: NA; v_gene: TRBV7-2; d_gene: TRBD1; j_gene: TRBJ1-1; CDR3aa: CASSLGQGAVTEAFF; CDR3nt: TGTGCCAGCAGCCTAGGACAGGGGGCGGTCACTGAAGCTTTCTTT
len: 12; abundance: NA; v_gene: TRBV10-3; d_gene: NA; j_gene: TRBJ2-7; CDR3aa: CAISDRFDEQYF; CDR3nt: TGTGCCATCAGTGACAGGTTCGACGAGCAGTACTTC
len: 12; abundance: once; v_gene: TRBV30; d_gene: NA; j_gene: TRBJ2-7; CDR3aa: CAWSEGVGEQYF; CDR3nt: TGTGCCTGGAGTGAAGGGGTCGGCGAGCAGTACTTC
len: 17; abundance: NA; v_gene: TRBV7-8; d_gene: NA; j_gene: TRBJ2-1; CDR3aa: CASSLAISATSYNEQFF; CDR3nt: TGTGCCAGCAGCTTAGCGATTAGCGCGACCTCCTACAATGAGCAGTTCTTC
len: 14; abundance: NA; v_gene: TRBV11-2; d_gene: NA; j_gene: TRBJ2-2; CDR3aa: CASSSTTVAGELFF; CDR3nt: TGTGCCAGCAGCTCAACCACGGTGGCCGGGGAGCTGTTTTTT
len: 13; abundance: NA; v_gene: TRBV25-1; d_gene: NA; j_gene: TRBJ1-6; CDR3aa: CASSERNSQTLHF; CDR3nt: TGTGCCAGCAGTGAAAGAAACAGTCAAACCCTCCACTTT
len: 14; abundance: NA; v_gene: TRBV5-4; d_gene: NA; j_gene: TRBJ2-4; CDR3aa: CASSLAGVGDIQYF; CDR3nt: TGTGCCAGCAGCTTGGCGGGGGTCGGGGACATTCAGTACTTC